Sequencing of this T cell receptor beta chain was carried out in a study of blood T cells in healthy people across ages. The CDR3 is 15 amino acids. The J segment lost 6 bases and the V segment lost 0 bases, leaving 6 bases of the junction unmatched. Germline CDR1 and CDR2: SGHRS and YFSETQ. This clonotype was counted between two and nine times. What it binds is not known. With a J-beta primer mix and a sample-barcoded 5' primer, a second PCR ran about 7 to 12 cycles. TCRdb re-analysed the 5' RACE reads in MiXCR, keeping a single row per CDR3 protein. The sample has about 1,400,000 distinct CDR3 sequences, about 43% seen once. Isolation recovered at least 6 million PBMCs from every sample. Findings of the study overall: Measured against age, TCR beta diversity per million T cells decreased in a roughly linear manner.

The sequencing input was blood. This TCR derives from a woman aged 18 to 35 in good health. J is TRBJ2-3 and V is TRBV5-1, with 8 bases lining up with TRBD1. The DNA of the CDR3 is TGCGCCAGCAGCTTGGCCACAGGGGGAAGGGATACGCAGTATTTT. Its protein is CASSLATGGRDTQYF.